This T cell receptor beta chain was sequenced for a study of T cell responses to AZD1222 COVID-19 vaccine. Overall study results and limits: Females made up more of the donors, who were largely white British, and clonal diversity may have come out too low.

The germline CDR1 and CDR2 sequences are LGHNA and YNFKEQ. V trimming: 3 bases; J trimming: 1 base; junction bases outside the gene matches: 9. CDR3 length equals 18 residues. The method was immunoSEQ multiplex PCR; TCRdb's version includes in-frame clones alone and lacks a portion of them. The sample holds about 63,000 clones; roughly 80% are singletons and the top ten take 5% to 6.5%. For this clone: Its target is not known.

This material consisted of peripheral blood, taken 28 days after the second AZD1222 dose. The chain links TRBV4-2 to TRBJ2-2, with 9 bases identical to TRBD2. The sequence was collected from an adult who received the AZD1222 COVID-19 vaccine. CDR3 region: CASSHGSGLARNTGELFF. The CDR3 DNA follows: TGTGCCAGCAGCCACGGCTCGGGACTAGCTAGGAACACCGGGGAGCTGTTTTTT.